Listed below are T cell receptor beta chains from one sample, sequenced in a study of OX40 agonist ivuxolimab in advanced cancers. Measured with immunoSEQ multiplex PCR; TCRdb has only the in-frame clones, and not every one. Among roughly 100,000 clones listed, over 85% were seen once. The specimen was CD4+ or CD8+ T cells sorted from blood, collected in a trial of the OX40 agonist ivuxolimab. Every receptor here comes from an adult with an advanced solid tumor such as melanoma, head and neck, liver or kidney cancer. Each CDR3 is given with its conserved first and last residue. The order of the fields is D gene, J gene, clone size, V gene, CDR3 protein, CDR3 DNA. The D gene is left open where the match is weak. Clone size is stated in some rows and not others, as once, few, many or a class when expanded.

d_gene: .
j_gene: TRBJ1-5
abundance: .
v_gene: TRBV4-1
CDR3aa: CASSQDMDSRNQPQHF
CDR3nt: TGCGCCAGCAGCCAAGATATGGACAGCCGTAATCAGCCCCAGCATTTT

d_gene: .
j_gene: TRBJ2-1
abundance: .
v_gene: TRBV28
CDR3aa: CASSELTNEQFF
CDR3nt: TGTGCCAGCAGTGAACTAACCAATGAGCAGTTCTTC

d_gene: .
j_gene: TRBJ2-5
abundance: .
v_gene: TRBV4-2
CDR3aa: CASSPGGRSETQYF
CDR3nt: TGTGCCAGCAGTCCCGGCGGTCGAAGCGAGACCCAGTACTTC

d_gene: TRBD2
j_gene: TRBJ2-1
abundance: .
v_gene: TRBV7-9
CDR3aa: CASSLELAGAYNEQFF
CDR3nt: TGTGCCAGCAGCTTAGAACTAGCGGGGGCCTACAATGAGCAGTTCTTC

d_gene: .
j_gene: TRBJ2-2
abundance: .
v_gene: TRBV28
CDR3aa: CASRRQGPGELFF
CDR3nt: TGTGCCAGCAGACGGCAGGGTCCCGGGGAGCTGTTTTTT

d_gene: TRBD2
j_gene: TRBJ2-1
abundance: once
v_gene: TRBV19
CDR3aa: CASKPGTSGGHYNEQFF
CDR3nt: TGTGCCAGTAAACCCGGGACTAGCGGGGGGCATTACAATGAGCAGTTCTTC

d_gene: .
j_gene: TRBJ2-1
abundance: .
v_gene: TRBV4-2
CDR3aa: CASSQNPLDLQPYNEQFF
CDR3nt: TGTGCCAGCAGCCAGAACCCTCTAGACCTTCAGCCCTACAATGAGCAGTTCTTC

d_gene: .
j_gene: TRBJ1-6
abundance: .
v_gene: TRBV28
CDR3aa: CASSFSGRNSPLHF
CDR3nt: TGTGCCAGCAGTTTCTCGGGCAGAAATTCACCCCTCCACTTT

d_gene: TRBD1
j_gene: TRBJ2-1
abundance: .
v_gene: TRBV11-1
CDR3aa: CASIRGQGLLNEQFF
CDR3nt: TGTGCCAGCATCCGGGGACAGGGGTTGCTTAATGAGCAGTTCTTC

d_gene: .
j_gene: TRBJ1-1
abundance: .
v_gene: TRBV7-2
CDR3aa: CASSPGTYTEAFF
CDR3nt: TGTGCCAGCAGCCCCGGGACATACACTGAAGCTTTCTTT

d_gene: .
j_gene: TRBJ2-7
abundance: .
v_gene: TRBV7-2
CDR3aa: CASSLGGIGEQYF
CDR3nt: TGTGCCAGCAGCTTAGGCGGGATAGGCGAGCAGTACTTC

d_gene: .
j_gene: TRBJ2-2
abundance: .
v_gene: TRBV20-1
CDR3aa: CSAADTGELFF
CDR3nt: TGCAGTGCTGCGGATACCGGGGAGCTGTTTTTT

d_gene: TRBD1
j_gene: TRBJ1-4
abundance: .
v_gene: TRBV9
CDR3aa: CASSVMGQGWEKLFF
CDR3nt: TGTGCCAGCAGCGTAATGGGACAGGGGTGGGAAAAACTGTTTTTT

d_gene: .
j_gene: TRBJ1-2
abundance: .
v_gene: TRBV27
CDR3aa: CASSRSLDTGNYGYTF
CDR3nt: TGTGCCAGCAGCCGTTCCCTTGATACAGGGAACTATGGCTACACCTTC

d_gene: .
j_gene: TRBJ1-6
abundance: .
v_gene: TRBV7-2
CDR3aa: CASSPRTILYSPLHF
CDR3nt: TGTGCCAGCAGCCCCCGGACTATCCTTTATTCACCCCTCCACTTT

d_gene: .
j_gene: TRBJ2-2
abundance: .
v_gene: TRBV25-1
CDR3aa: CASSESPPGWTGELFF
CDR3nt: TGTGCCAGCAGTGAATCCCCGCCCGGGTGGACCGGGGAGCTGTTTTTT

d_gene: .
j_gene: TRBJ1-1
abundance: .
v_gene: TRBV9
CDR3aa: CASSPAGVRGTEAFF
CDR3nt: TGTGCCAGCAGCCCGGCAGGAGTGAGGGGCACTGAAGCTTTCTTT

d_gene: .
j_gene: TRBJ2-3
abundance: .
v_gene: TRBV19
CDR3aa: CASSQGKSTDTQYF
CDR3nt: TGTGCCAGTAGTCAGGGGAAAAGCACAGATACGCAGTATTTT